This T cell receptor beta chain originates from a study of blood T cell repertoires in COVID-19. Study summary: Whether acute or convalescent, the COVID-19 samples came from the United States, Italy and Spain. PBMCs, B-cell-depleted T cells, or T cells provided the cDNA or gDNA that made up the material.

Authors' methods: Amplification with reference gene primers provided the estimates of nucleated cell counts. Sequenced by immunoSEQ multiplex PCR; TCRdb stores in-frame clones only, minus some. V and J calls and clone size are as listed in that table; D and trimming were resolved from the DNA. Of 100,000 to 150,000 clones listed, roughly four fifths were seen once; the top ten hold about 18%. The Seattle site enrolled patients during active infection and followed them longitudinally. CDR3 length: 13 residues. V shed 7 bases and J shed 1 base, with 10 bases lying between them. This chain links TRBV12-3 or TRBV12-4 with TRBJ1-2; perhaps TRBD1 as D (6 bases). Sequencing was carried out using peripheral blood. The clonotype originates from a man aged 25 to 45 with COVID-19, enrolled during active disease. CDR3 DNA: TGTGCCAGCACCAAACAGGGTAACTATGGCTACACCTTC. It translates to CASTKQGNYGYTF.